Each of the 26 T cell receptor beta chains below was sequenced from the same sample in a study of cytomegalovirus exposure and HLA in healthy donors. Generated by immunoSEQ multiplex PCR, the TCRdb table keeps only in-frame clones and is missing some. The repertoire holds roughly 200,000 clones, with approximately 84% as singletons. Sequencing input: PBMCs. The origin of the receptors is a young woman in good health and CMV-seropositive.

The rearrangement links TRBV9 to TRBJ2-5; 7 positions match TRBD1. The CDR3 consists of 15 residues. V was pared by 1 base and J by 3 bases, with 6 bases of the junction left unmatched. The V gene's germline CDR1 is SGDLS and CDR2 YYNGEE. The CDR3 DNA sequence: TGTGCCAGCAGCGTATCCCCAGGGGGTAAAGAGACCCAGTACTTC. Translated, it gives CASSVSPGGKETQYF.

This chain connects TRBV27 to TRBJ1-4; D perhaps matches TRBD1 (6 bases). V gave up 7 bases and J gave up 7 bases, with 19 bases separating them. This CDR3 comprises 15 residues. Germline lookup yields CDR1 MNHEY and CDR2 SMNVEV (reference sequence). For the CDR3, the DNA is TGTGCCAGCACCCCCTATGGGGGGGCTGGTGAAAAACTGTTTTTT. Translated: CASTPYGGAGEKLFF.

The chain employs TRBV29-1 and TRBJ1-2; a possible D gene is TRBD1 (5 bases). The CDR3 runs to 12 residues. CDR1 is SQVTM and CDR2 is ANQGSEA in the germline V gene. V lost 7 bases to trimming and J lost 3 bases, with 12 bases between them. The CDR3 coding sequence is TGCAGCGCCGCAGACAGTTACTATGGCTACACCTTC. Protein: CSAADSYYGYTF.

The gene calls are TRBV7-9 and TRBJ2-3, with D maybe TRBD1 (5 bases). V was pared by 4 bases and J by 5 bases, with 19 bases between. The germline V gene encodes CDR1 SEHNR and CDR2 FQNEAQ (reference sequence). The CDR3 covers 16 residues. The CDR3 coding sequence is TGTGCCAGCAGCTCGCTACAGGCACCCGAAGGAGATACGCAGTATTTT. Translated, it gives CASSSLQAPEGDTQYF.

The CDR3 loop is CASSPYIASGGPTGELFF. In DNA, the CDR3 is TGTGCCAGCTCACCATATATTGCGAGCGGGGGTCCCACCGGGGAGCTGTTTTTT. V usage is TRBV18 and J usage is TRBJ2-2, with 8 bases that match TRBD2. The J segment lost 4 bases and the V segment lost 2 bases, leaving 12 bases of the junction unmatched. Germline V gene lookup returns CDR1 KGHSH and CDR2 LQKENI. The CDR3 runs to 18 residues.

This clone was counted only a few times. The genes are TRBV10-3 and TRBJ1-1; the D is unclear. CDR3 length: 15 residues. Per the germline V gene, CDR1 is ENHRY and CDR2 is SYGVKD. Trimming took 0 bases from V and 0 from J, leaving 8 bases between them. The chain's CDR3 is CAISESRDLNTEAFF. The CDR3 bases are TGTGCCATCAGTGAGTCGAGGGATCTGAACACTGAAGCTTTCTTT.

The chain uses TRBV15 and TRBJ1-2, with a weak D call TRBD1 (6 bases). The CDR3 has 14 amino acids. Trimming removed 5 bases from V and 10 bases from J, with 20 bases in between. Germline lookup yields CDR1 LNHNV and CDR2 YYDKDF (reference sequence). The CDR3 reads CATSPRSTGLYYTF. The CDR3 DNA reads TGTGCCACCAGCCCCCGGTCGACAGGACTTTACTACACCTTC. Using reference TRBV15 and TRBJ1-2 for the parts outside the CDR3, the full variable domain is DAMVIQNPRYQVTQFGKPVTLSCSQTLNHNVMYWYQQKSSQAPKLLFHYYDKDFNNEADTPDNFQSRRPNTSFCFLDIRSPGLGDTAMYLCATSPRSTGLYYTFGSGTRLTVV.

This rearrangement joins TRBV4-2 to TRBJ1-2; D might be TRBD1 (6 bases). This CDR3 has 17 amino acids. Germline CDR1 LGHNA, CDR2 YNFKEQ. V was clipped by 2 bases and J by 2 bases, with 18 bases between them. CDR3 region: CASSQPGRDTANYGYTF. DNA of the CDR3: TGTGCCAGCAGCCAACCCGGCCGGGACACGGCCAACTATGGCTACACCTTC.

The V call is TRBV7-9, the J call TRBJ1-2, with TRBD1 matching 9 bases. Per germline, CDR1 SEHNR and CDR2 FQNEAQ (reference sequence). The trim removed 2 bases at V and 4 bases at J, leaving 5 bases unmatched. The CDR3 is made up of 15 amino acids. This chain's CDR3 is CASSLNEGQGYGYTF. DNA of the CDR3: TGTGCCAGCAGCTTAAACGAGGGACAGGGCTATGGCTACACCTTC.

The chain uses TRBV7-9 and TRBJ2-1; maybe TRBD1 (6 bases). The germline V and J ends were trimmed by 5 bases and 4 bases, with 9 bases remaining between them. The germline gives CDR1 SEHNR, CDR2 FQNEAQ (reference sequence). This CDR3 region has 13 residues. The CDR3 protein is CASSQGQYNEQFF. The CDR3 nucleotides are TGTGCCAGCAGCCAGGGACAATACAATGAGCAGTTCTTC.

The chain's CDR3 is CAISEGAASQPQHF. Written as DNA, the CDR3 is TGTGCCATCAGTGAGGGGGCGGCCAGTCAGCCCCAGCATTTT. The rearrangement joins TRBV10-3 to TRBJ1-5; the D gene is possibly TRBD1 (5 bases). Trimming stripped 2 bases from V and 6 bases from J, with 11 bases between. Germline V lookup: CDR1 ENHRY, CDR2 SYGVKD. The CDR3 contains 14 residues.

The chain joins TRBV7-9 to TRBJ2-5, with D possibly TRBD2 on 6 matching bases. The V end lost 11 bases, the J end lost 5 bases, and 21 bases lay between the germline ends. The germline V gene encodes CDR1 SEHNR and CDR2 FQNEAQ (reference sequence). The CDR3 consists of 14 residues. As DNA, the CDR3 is TGTGCCGGCGAAGGGGACCCCGCGGGGGAGACCCAGTACTTC. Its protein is CAGEGDPAGETQYF.

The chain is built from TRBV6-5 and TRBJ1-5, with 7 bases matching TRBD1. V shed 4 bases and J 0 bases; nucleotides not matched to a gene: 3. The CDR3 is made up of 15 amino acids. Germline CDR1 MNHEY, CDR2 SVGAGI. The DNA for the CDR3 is TGTGCCAGCAGTTTGGACAGGTCTAGCAATCAGCCCCAGCATTTT. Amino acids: CASSLDRSSNQPQHF.

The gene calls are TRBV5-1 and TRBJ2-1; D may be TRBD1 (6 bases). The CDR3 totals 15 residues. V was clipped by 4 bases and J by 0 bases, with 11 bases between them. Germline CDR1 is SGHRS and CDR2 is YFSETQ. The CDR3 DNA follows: TGCGCCAGCAGCGGGACAATGAGCTCCTACAATGAGCAGTTCTTC. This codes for CASSGTMSSYNEQFF.

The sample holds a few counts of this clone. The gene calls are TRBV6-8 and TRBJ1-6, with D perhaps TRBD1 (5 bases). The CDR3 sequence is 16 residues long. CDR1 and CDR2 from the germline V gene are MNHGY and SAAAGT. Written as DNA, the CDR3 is TGTGCTGAATCACATGGGACTCTTGACTTACTTTCACCCCTCCACTTT. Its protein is CAESHGTLDLLSPLHF.

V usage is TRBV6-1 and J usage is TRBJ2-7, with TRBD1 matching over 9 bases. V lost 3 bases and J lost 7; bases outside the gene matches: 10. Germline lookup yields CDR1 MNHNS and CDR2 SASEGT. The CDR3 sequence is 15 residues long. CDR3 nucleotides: TGTGCCAGCAGTGAGCTCCGGGACAGGGATGAGGAGCAGTACTTC. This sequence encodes CASSELRDRDEEQYF.

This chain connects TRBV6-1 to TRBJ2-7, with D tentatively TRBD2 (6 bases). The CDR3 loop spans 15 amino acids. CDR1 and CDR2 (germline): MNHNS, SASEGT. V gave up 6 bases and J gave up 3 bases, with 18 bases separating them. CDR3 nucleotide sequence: TGTGCCAGCAGGGTTAGACCGGAGGGTTACTACGAGCAGTACTTC. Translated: CASRVRPEGYYEQYF.

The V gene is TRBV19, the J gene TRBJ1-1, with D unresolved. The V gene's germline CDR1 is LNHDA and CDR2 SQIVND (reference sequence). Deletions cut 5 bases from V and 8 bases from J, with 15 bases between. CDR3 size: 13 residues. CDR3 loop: CASSLVDGVEAFF. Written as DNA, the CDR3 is TGTGCCAGTAGTCTGGTCGACGGGGTAGAAGCTTTCTTT.

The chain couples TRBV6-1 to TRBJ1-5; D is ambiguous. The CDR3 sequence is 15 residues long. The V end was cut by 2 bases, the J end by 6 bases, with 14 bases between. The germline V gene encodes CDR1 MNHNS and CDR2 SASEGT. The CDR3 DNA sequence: TGTGCCAGCAGTGAATTGTCAGGATCCCTTCAGCCCCAGCATTTT. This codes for CASSELSGSLQPQHF.

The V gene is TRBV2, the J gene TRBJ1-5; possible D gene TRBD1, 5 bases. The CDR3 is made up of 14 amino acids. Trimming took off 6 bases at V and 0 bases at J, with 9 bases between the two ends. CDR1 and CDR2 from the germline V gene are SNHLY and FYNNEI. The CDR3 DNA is TGTGCCAGCAGAGACAGATATAGCAATCAGCCCCAGCATTTT. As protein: CASRDRYSNQPQHF.

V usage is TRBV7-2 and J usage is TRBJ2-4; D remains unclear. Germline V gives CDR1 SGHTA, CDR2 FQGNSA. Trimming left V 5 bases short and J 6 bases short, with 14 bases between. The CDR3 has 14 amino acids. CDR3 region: CASSLNTGGNIQYF. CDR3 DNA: TGTGCCAGCAGCCTAAACACGGGTGGAAACATTCAGTACTTC.

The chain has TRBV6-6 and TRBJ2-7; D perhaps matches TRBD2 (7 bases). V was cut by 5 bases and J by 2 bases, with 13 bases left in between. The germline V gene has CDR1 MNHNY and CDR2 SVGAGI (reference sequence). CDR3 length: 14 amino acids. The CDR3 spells CASSTRGDTYEQYF. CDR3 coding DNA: TGTGCCAGCAGTACCCGGGGGGACACCTACGAGCAGTACTTC.

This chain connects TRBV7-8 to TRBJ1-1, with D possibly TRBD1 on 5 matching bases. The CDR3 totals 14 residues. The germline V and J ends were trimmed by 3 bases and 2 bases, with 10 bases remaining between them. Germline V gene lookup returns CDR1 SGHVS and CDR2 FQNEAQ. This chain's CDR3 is CASSFGARNTEAFF. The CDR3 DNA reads TGTGCCAGCAGCTTTGGGGCCCGAAACACTGAAGCTTTCTTT.

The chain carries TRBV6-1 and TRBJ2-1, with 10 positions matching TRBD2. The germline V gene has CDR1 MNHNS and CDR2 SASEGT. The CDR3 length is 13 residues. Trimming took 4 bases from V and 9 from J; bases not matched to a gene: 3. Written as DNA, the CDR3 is TGTGCCAGCAGTGGCGGACTAGCGGTTGAGCAGTTCTTC. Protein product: CASSGGLAVEQFF.

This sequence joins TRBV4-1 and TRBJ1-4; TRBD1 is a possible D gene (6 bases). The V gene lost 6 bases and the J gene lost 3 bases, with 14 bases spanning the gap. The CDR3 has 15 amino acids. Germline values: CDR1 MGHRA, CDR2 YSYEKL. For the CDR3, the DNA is TGCGCCAGCAGGCCCACCGGGACACCTAATGAAAAACTGTTTTTT. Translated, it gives CASRPTGTPNEKLFF.

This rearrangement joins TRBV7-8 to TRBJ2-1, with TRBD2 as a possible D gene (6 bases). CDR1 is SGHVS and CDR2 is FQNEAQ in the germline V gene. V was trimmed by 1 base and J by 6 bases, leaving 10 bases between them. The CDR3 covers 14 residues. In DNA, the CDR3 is TGTGCCAGCAGCTTAGGTCCCGGGGGCAATGAGCAGTTCTTC. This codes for CASSLGPGGNEQFF.